This TCR beta chain is from a study of regulatory T cells in long-lasting Graves disease. Looking at the study overall: Prior antithyroid drug treatment in newly diagnosed Graves' patients lasted under 3 months.

This clonotype was counted many times. The time point denotes: newly diagnosed GD, antithyroid drugs for less than 3 months. Making the TCR library involved RNA that had been extracted from PBMCs. Assembly of TCR beta libraries relied on iRepertoire HTBI primers together with Arm-PCR of CDR3 regions. TCRdb reprocessed the multiplex PCR reads with MiXCR, giving one entry per CDR3 protein. This sample has approximately 350,000 distinct CDR3 sequences; about 10% occur once, and the top ten carry about 20%. V dropped 7 bases and J dropped 3 bases, with 14 bases sitting between them. The germline V gene encodes CDR1 SGHAT and CDR2 FQDESV (reference sequence). The CDR3 spans 14 residues. Separately, the same data were catalogued under a study of T cells in Graves' hyperthyroidism and ophthalmopathy.

The source is a woman aged 18-30 years with Graves disease. The chain is built from TRBV11-1 and TRBJ2-3; tentatively, D is TRBD1 or TRBD2 (6 bases each). The specimen was peripheral blood mononuclear cells (PBMCs), collected at new diagnosis, from a patient treated with antithyroid drugs. This chain's CDR3 is CASTPRGLTDTQYF. For the CDR3, the DNA is TGTGCCAGCACCCCCCGGGGGCTGACAGATACGCAGTATTTT. Full variable domain (rest looked up from reference TRBV11-1 and TRBJ2-3): EAEVAQSPRYKITEKSQAVAFWCDPISGHATLYWYRQILGQGPELLVQFQDESVVDDSQLPKDRFSAERLKGVDSTLKIQPAELGDSAMYLCASTPRGLTDTQYFGPGTRLTVL.